This T cell receptor beta chain was recovered during a study of T cells in pancreatic ductal adenocarcinoma. Overall study results and limits: Tumor samples had fewer productive templates and around 7.2-fold fewer unique clonotypes than blood. Mean clonality was about 0.11 in tumors and roughly 0.067 in blood, not significantly different. Tumors hold more CD45RO+ effector T cells, which may bias toward lower diversity. The resected pancreatic cancer cohort was biased toward the minority with early-stage disease.

Points on this clone: Its antigen is unidentified.

The CDR3 runs 14 residues. Germline values: CDR1 SNHLY, CDR2 FYNNEI. V gave up 3 bases and J gave up 4 bases, with 12 bases separating them. No neoadjuvant therapy was given to the selected pancreatic ductal adenocarcinoma patients before their surgery. Repertoires were generated with immunoSEQ multiplex PCR, while TCRdb's copy carries only in-frame clones and drops some. The sample includes more than 85,000 clones, roughly 96% of them seen just once. The chain employs TRBV2 and TRBJ1-2; no reliable D call. The receptor was isolated from a human donor with pancreatic ductal adenocarcinoma. What was sequenced was PBMCs. The CDR3 reads CASSEVSVSYGYTF. In DNA, the CDR3 is TGTGCCAGCAGTGAGGTCAGTGTCTCCTATGGCTACACCTTC.